These 3 T cell receptor beta chains originate from one sample sequenced in a study of T cells in Graves' hyperthyroidism and ophthalmopathy. From RNA transcripts, TCR beta CDR3 regions were amplified. A first-round RT-PCR of the TCR CDR3 used the HTBI primer set. TCRdb analysed the multiplex PCR reads with MiXCR anew, one entry per CDR3 protein. The sample has roughly 510,000 distinct CDR3 sequences; roughly 45% are singletons. What was sequenced was peripheral blood or thyroid tissue (not recorded which). These receptor sequences come from an adult woman with Graves' disease, either hyperthyroidism or ophthalmopathy (not recorded which).

The chain is built from TRBV2 and TRBJ1-5; D is perhaps TRBD1 (5 bases). Trimming pared 3 bases from V and 2 bases from J, leaving 11 bases between. This CDR3 is built from 15 residues. Germline CDR1 is SNHLY and CDR2 is FYNNEI. The CDR3 DNA reads TGTGCCAGCAGTGAGGAGGGAGGGGGCAATCAGCCCCAGCATTTT. It translates to CASSEEGGGNQPQHF.

The genes are TRBV6-6 and TRBJ1-4; perhaps TRBD1 as D (5 bases). The germline V gene encodes CDR1 MNHNY and CDR2 SVGAGI (reference sequence). Deletions cut 2 bases from V and 15 bases from J, with 16 bases between. The CDR3 loop spans 13 amino acids. CDR3 nucleotide sequence: TGTGCCAGCAGTTACGGGGAACAGGCCCCTATGTTTTTT. Its protein product is CASSYGEQAPMFF.

This clonotype was seen a handful of times. The chain employs TRBV15 and TRBJ1-4, with D tentatively TRBD1 (5 bases). The CDR3 extends over 12 amino acids. Germline V lookup: CDR1 LNHNV, CDR2 YYDKDF (reference sequence). V lost 3 bases, J lost 11 bases, and 10 bases lay in between. The chain's CDR3 is CATSRARAKLFF. The CDR3 DNA reads TGTGCCACCAGCAGGGCCAGGGCCAAACTGTTTTTT.